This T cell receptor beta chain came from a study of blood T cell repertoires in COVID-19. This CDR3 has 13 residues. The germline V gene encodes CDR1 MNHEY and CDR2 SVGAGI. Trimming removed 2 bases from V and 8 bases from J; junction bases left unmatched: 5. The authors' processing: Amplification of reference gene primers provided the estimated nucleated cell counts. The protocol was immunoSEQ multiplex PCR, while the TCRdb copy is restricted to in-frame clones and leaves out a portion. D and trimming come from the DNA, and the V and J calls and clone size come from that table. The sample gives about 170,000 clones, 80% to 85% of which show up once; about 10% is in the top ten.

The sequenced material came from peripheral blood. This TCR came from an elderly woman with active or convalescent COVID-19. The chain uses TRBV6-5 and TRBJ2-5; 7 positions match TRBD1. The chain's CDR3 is CASSYTQGETQYF. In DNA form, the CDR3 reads TGTGCCAGCAGTTACACCCAGGGGGAAACCCAGTACTTC.